This record looks at one T cell receptor (beta chain) sequence and its context. Its antigen remains undetermined. Qualities for individual bases were not recorded, and no much larger clone is one base off. The data derive from a study of regulatory T cells in long-lasting Graves disease (dated by TCRdb to the early 2020s). Concerning the study at large: Persistent Graves' disease was defined as persistently positive TSH receptor autoantibodies together with antithyroid drug treatment for over 5 years. This study used TCR sequencing and RNA sequencing of peripheral blood to compare persistent Graves' disease patients against newly diagnosed Graves' disease patients. The study was registered as a clinical trial and conducted in China. A total of 33 samples were covered by TCR sequencing, comprising some 13 persistent and approximately 20 newly diagnosed Graves' disease patients. On average, persistent Graves' disease patients in the clinical cohort had been on antithyroid drugs for approximately ten years.

Study-level results and caveats: A larger number of public clonotypes was shared among persistent patients (fewer than 3,000) than among newly diagnosed patients (about 990). Sequencing and analysis were limited to the TCR beta chain. Preferential use of TRBV28, TRBJ1-2 and TRBJ2-5 was observed in persistent disease, whereas TRBV20-1 and TRBJ2-1 were favored in newly diagnosed disease. Peripheral blood alone was examined, since thyroid tissue, which constituted the primary lesion, could not be accessed. The authors noted that the small sample size was a limitation that may lower accuracy. Compared with newly diagnosed patients, patients with persistent Graves' disease had lower TCR Shannon entropy and fewer highly expanded clones, which suggests clonal expansion.

CDR1 LNHDA and CDR2 SQIVND were looked up in the germline V gene (reference sequence). V lost 4 bases and J lost 3 bases; the stretch between them is 13 bases long. Inclusive of the bounding cysteine and phenylalanine, the CDR3 is 14 residues long. Kept here is only the CDR3 DNA, which spans 42 bases and is read in frame from base 1. Interpreted using the paper, the time point label stands for: persistent/refractory GD, antithyroid drugs over 5 years with positive TRAb. For both TCR sequencing and RNA sequencing, RNA was extracted from PBMCs in TRIzol. The diagnosis of Graves' disease followed American Thyroid Association guidelines. Recruitment of patients was carried out at an endocrinology department in Xi'an, China. From each patient, approximately 10 milliliters of peripheral blood was collected into an EDTA anticoagulant tube. PBMCs were isolated by Ficoll Paque Plus density gradient separation without further T cell sorting. RNA quality was checked with an Agilent 2100 Bioanalyzer and agarose gel, and concentration with a NanoDrop 2000.

The library relied on multiplex PCR. The run used an Illumina HiSeq 4000. TCR beta libraries were built with iRepertoire HTBI primers and Arm-PCR amplification of CDR3 regions. Before sequencing, the PCR products underwent gel purification. From the authors' description of their analysis: A total of 62 TRBV and under 15 TRBJ segments were identified across samples and were used for gene usage analysis of CDR3 amino acid clonotypes. COPE and FqMerger were used to merge the filtered high-quality paired reads into contigs. BLAST was used to align contigs to IMGT TRBV, TRBD and TRBJ reference genes, and CDR3 was defined according to IMGT. Highly expanded clones were defined as clonotypes with a frequency above 0.1%. Shannon entropy served as the measure of repertoire diversity, while the Gini coefficient captured V-J evenness. Clonotypes shared by more than one individual were considered public. In TCRdb, the public reads were trimmed at Q25 with fastp and aligned with MiXCR, with productive beta chains retained. When rows share a CDR3 protein, they turn into one entry using the most common DNA and genes. It is TCRdb's table, rather than the study itself, that gives the V and J calls and clone size. The sample table records 350,000 to 500,000 distinct CDR3 sequences; 21% of these occur just once. The biggest ten clones account for 13% to 15% of the sample.

The TCR sequence derives from a female donor with Graves disease. The source was peripheral blood mononuclear cells (PBMCs), collected when the disease was refractory, from a patient treated with antithyroid drugs. The rearrangement combines TRBV19 with TRBJ2-7; the D gene is possibly TRBD1, with 6 bases matching. The CDR3: CASSSRDIDYEQYF. The sequenced DNA: TGTGCCAGTAGTAGCCGGGACATAGACTACGAGCAGTACTTC.